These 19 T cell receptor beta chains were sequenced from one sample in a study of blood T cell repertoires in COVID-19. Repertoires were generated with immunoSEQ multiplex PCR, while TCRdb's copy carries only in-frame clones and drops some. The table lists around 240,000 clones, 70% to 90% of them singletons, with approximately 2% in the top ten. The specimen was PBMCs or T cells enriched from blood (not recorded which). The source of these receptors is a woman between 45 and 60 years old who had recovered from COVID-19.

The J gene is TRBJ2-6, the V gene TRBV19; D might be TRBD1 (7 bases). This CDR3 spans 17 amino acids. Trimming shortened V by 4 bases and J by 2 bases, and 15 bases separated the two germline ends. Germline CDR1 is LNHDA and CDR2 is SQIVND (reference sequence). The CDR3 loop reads CASSRNGGGAGANVLTF. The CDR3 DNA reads TGTGCCAGTAGTAGAAATGGAGGGGGCGCTGGGGCCAACGTCCTGACTTTC.

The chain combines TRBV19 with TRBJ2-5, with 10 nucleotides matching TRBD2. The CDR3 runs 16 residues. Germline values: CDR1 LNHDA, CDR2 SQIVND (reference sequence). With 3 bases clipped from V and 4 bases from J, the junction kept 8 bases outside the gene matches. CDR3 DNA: TGTGCCAGTAGTATGGGGCTAGCGGGAGTAGGAGAGACCCAGTACTTC. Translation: CASSMGLAGVGETQYF.

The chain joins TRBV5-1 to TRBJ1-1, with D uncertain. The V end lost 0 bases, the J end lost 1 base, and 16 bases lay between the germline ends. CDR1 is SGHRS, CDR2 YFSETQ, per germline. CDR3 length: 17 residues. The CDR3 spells CASSLAWGGGRNTEAFF. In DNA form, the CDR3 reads TGCGCCAGCAGCTTGGCCTGGGGAGGAGGTAGGAACACTGAAGCTTTCTTT. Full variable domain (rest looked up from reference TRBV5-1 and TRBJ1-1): KAGVTQTPRYLIKTRGQQVTLSCSPISGHRSVSWYQQTPGQGLQFLFEYFSETQRNKGNFPGRFSGRQFSNSRSEMNVSTLELGDSALYLCASSLAWGGGRNTEAFFGQGTRLTVV.

CDR3 coding DNA: TGTGCCAGCAATATACAGGGGGCGACTAACTATGGCTACACCTTC. Encoded protein: CASNIQGATNYGYTF. The chain recombines TRBV28 with TRBJ1-2, with 9 nucleotides matching TRBD1. The germline V gene encodes CDR1 MDHEN and CDR2 SYDVKM. The CDR3 contains 15 residues. The ends lost 7 bases at V and 0 bases at J; junction bases unmatched: 6.

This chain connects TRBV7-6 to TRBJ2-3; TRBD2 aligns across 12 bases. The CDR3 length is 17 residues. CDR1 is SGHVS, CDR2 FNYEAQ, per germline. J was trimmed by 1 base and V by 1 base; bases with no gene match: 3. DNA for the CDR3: TGTGCCAGCAGCTTAGGCCGACTAGCGGGGGGCACAGATACGCAGTATTTT. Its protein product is CASSLGRLAGGTDTQYF.

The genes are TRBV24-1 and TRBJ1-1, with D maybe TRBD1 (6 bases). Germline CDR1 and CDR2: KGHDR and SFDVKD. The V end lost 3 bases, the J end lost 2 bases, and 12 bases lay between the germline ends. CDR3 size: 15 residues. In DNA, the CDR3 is TGTGCCACCAGTGATCACGGCAGGGGAAACACTGAAGCTTTCTTT. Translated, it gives CATSDHGRGNTEAFF.

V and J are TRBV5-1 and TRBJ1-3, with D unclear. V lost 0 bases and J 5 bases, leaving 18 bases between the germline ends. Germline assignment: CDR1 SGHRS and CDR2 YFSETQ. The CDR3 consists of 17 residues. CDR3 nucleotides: TGCGCCAGCAGCTTGGCCTCCGGTGCAGCGTCTCGAAACACCATATATTTT. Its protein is CASSLASGAASRNTIYF.

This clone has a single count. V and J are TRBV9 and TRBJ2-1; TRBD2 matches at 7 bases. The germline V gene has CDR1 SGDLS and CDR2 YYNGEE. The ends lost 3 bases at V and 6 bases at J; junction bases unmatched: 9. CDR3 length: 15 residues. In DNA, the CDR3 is TGTGCCAGCAGCGCCCGGACTAGTTCGGGCAATGAGCAGTTCTTC. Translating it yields CASSARTSSGNEQFF.

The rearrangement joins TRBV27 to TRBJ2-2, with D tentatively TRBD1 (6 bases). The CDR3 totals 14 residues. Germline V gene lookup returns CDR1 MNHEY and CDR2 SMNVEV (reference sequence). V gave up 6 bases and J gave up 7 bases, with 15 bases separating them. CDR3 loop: CASRRGSLDGELFF. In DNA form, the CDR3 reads TGTGCCAGCAGAAGGGGGAGCCTTGACGGGGAGCTGTTTTTT.

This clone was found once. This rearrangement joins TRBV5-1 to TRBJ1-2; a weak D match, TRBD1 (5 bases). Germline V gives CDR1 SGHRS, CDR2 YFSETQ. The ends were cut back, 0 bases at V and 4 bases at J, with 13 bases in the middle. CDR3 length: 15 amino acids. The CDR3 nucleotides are TGCGCCAGCAGCTTGGATCTGCAGGGCCCCTATGGCTACACCTTC. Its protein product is CASSLDLQGPYGYTF.

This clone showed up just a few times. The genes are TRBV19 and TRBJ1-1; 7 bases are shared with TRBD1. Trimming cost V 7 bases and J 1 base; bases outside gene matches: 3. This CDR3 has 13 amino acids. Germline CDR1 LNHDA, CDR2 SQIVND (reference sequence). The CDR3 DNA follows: TGTGCCAGTAACAACAGGGGGAACACTGAAGCTTTCTTT. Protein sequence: CASNNRGNTEAFF.

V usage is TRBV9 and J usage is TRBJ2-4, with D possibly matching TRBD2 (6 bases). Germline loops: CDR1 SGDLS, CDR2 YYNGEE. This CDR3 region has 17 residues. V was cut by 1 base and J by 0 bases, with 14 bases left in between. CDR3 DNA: TGTGCCAGCAGCGTATCGGGAGAGGGATTAGCCAAAAACATTCAGTACTTC. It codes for CASSVSGEGLAKNIQYF.

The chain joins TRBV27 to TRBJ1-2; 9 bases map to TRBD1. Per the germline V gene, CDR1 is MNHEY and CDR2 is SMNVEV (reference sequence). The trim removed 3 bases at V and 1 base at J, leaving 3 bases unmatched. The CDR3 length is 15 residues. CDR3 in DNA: TGTGCCAGCAGTTTCCACAGGGGGCGTAACTATGGCTACACCTTC. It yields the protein CASSFHRGRNYGYTF.

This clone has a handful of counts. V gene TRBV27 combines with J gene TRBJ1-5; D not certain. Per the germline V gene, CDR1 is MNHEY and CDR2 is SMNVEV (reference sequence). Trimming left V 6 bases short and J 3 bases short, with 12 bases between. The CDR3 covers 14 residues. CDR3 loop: CASRGGSLNQPQHF. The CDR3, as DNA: TGTGCCAGCAGGGGAGGCAGCCTCAATCAGCCCCAGCATTTT.

The CDR3 reads CATSVLITEAFF. The CDR3 DNA reads TGTGCCACCAGTGTCCTTATCACTGAAGCTTTCTTT. The J gene is TRBJ1-1, the V gene TRBV24-1, with D unclear. The CDR3 consists of 12 residues. V lost 5 bases to trimming and J lost 4 bases, with 7 bases between them. From germline, CDR1 is KGHDR and CDR2 SFDVKD.

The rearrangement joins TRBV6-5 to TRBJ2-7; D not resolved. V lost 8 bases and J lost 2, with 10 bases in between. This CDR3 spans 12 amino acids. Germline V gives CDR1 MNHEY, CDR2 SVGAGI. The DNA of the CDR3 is TGTGCCAGCTCTCAGTTTCCCTACGAGCAGTACTTC. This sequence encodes CASSQFPYEQYF.

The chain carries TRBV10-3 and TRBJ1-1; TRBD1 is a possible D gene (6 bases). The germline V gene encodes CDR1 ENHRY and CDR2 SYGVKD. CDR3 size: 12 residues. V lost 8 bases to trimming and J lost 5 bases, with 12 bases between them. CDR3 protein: CAIGGGGTEAFF. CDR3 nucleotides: TGTGCCATCGGAGGGGGGGGGACTGAAGCTTTCTTT.

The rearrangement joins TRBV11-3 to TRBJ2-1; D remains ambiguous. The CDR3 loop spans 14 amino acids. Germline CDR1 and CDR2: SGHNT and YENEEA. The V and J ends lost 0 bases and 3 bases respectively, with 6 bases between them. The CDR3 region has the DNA TGTGCCAGCAGCTTAGATCGCAGCTACAATGAGCAGTTCTTC. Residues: CASSLDRSYNEQFF.

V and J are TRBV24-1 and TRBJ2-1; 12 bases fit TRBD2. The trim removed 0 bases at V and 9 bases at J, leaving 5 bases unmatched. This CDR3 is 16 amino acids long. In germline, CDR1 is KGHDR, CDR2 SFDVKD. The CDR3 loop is CATSDLRLAGDGEQFF. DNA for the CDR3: TGTGCCACCAGTGATTTGCGACTAGCGGGAGATGGTGAGCAGTTCTTC.